This T cell receptor (beta chain) was identified in a study of control samples from healthy donors and cancer patients. Trimming took 6 bases from V and 6 from J; bases not matched to a gene: 5. This CDR3 spans 13 amino acids. Germline CDR1 and CDR2: MNHNY and SVGAGI (reference sequence). Some clones are missing from TCRdb's copy, which holds only in-frame ones; the method was immunoSEQ multiplex PCR. The sample consists of about 140,000 clones, 80% to 95% of them appearing once. The material sequenced was blood. This rearrangement joins TRBV6-6 to TRBJ2-7, with 10 bases that match TRBD1. The clonotype originates from a man aged 25 to 40 in good health. CDR3 sequence (DNA): TGTGCCAGCAGAAGGGACAGGGGTCGCGAGCAGTACTTC. This encodes CASRRDRGREQYF.